Presented here are 7 T cell receptor beta chains from one specimen sequenced in a study of blood T cell repertoires in COVID-19. Profiled with immunoSEQ multiplex PCR; TCRdb holds only in-frame clones, not every one. The sample carries 65,000 or so clones, 87% recorded once. The sequencing input was peripheral blood. These receptors were collected from a human donor with acute or convalescent COVID-19. The donor label of this sample is uncertain.

Here the CDR3 DNA reads TGTGCCAGCAGGGGGACAGGGGGAAAGGCCGGGGAGCTGTTTTTT. Translated: CASRGTGGKAGELFF. V is TRBV7-2 and J is TRBJ2-2; TRBD1 matches at 11 bases. The germline gives CDR1 SGHTA, CDR2 FQGNSA. The CDR3 length is 15 residues. The V and J ends lost 6 bases and 6 bases, in that order; junction bases with no gene match: 6.

The chain combines TRBV18 with TRBJ2-7; D may be TRBD2 (6 bases). CDR1 is KGHSH, CDR2 LQKENI, per germline. V was trimmed by 6 bases and J by 1 base, leaving 13 bases between them. CDR3 size: 14 residues. The CDR3 region is CASSASAGSYEQYF. The CDR3 bases are TGTGCCAGCTCCGCGTCTGCGGGGTCCTACGAGCAGTACTTC.

The chain couples TRBV2 to TRBJ1-6; D might be TRBD1 (6 bases). This CDR3 has 14 amino acids. V was cut by 4 bases and J by 7 bases, with 11 bases left in between. Per germline, CDR1 SNHLY and CDR2 FYNNEI. This CDR3 is CASSGQVLNSPLHF. CDR3 sequence (DNA): TGTGCCAGCAGTGGACAGGTTCTCAATTCACCCCTCCACTTT.

The rearrangement joins TRBV19 to TRBJ1-3; unclear D gene. Trimming removed 3 bases at V and 5 bases at J, with 14 bases between. The CDR3 has 15 amino acids. Looked up from germline, CDR1 is LNHDA and CDR2 is SQIVND (reference sequence). CDR3 in DNA: TGTGCCAGTAGTATCTCGAGGAGCTTGAGAAACACCATATATTTT. This translates into CASSISRSLRNTIYF.

V is TRBV5-1 and J is TRBJ2-3; possible D gene TRBD2, 5 bases. Germline CDR1 and CDR2: SGHRS and YFSETQ. The CDR3 totals 14 residues. The V and J ends lost 5 bases and 1 base respectively, with 11 bases between them. CDR3 nucleotide sequence: TGCGCCAGCAGACTAATTAGCGGCACAGATACGCAGTATTTT. This codes for CASRLISGTDTQYF.

This clone was counted a few times. The chain links TRBV10-3 to TRBJ1-1; D gene unclear. Germline CDR1 reads ENHRY; CDR2 reads SYGVKD. This CDR3 contains 12 residues. The V end was cut by 1 base, the J end by 8 bases, with 8 bases between. CDR3 region: CAISEFSFEAFF. The CDR3 nucleotides are TGTGCCATCAGTGAGTTTTCTTTCGAAGCTTTCTTT.

The chain uses TRBV6-1 and TRBJ1-1; 7 bases are shared with TRBD1. V shed 0 bases and J 4 bases; nucleotides not matched to a gene: 5. Germline lookup yields CDR1 MNHNS and CDR2 SASEGT. The CDR3 has 15 residues. The CDR3 region is CASSEATSGGTEAFF. The CDR3 DNA reads TGTGCCAGCAGTGAAGCAACCTCAGGGGGCACTGAAGCTTTCTTT.